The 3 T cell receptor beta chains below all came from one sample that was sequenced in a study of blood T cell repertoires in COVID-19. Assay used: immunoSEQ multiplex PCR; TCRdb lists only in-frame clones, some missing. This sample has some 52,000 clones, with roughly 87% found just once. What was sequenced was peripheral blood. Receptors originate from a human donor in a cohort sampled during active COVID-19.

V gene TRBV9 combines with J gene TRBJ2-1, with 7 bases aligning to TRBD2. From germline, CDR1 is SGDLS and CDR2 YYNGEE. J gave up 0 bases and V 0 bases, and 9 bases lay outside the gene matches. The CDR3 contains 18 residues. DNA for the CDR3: TGTGCCAGCAGCGTAGCGCCTAGCGGAGCAAGCTCCTACAATGAGCAGTTCTTC. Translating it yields CASSVAPSGASSYNEQFF.

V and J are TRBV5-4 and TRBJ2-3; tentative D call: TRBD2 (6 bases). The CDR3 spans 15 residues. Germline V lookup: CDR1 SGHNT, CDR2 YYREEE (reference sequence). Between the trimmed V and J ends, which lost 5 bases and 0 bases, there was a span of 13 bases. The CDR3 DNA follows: TGTGCCAGCAGGACAGCTAGCGAAAGCACAGATACGCAGTATTTT. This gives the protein CASRTASESTDTQYF.

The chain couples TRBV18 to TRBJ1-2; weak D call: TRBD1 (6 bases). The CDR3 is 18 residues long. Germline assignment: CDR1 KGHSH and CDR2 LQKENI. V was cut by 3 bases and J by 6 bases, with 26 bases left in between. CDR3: CASSPTTALGGGQDGYTF. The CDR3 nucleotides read TGTGCCAGCTCACCTACCACGGCCCTTGGGGGCGGTCAGGATGGCTACACCTTC.